The rows below give T cell receptor beta chains drawn from one sample of a study of human T cells and chemical hapten exposure. TCRdb ran MiXCR on the RACE reads and lists one entry per CDR3 protein. The sample lists under 95,000 distinct CDR3 sequences, roughly 8.5% seen once, with 2.5% to 3% in the top ten. Material for sequencing was whole blood. Source of these receptors: a female donor in good health. Some clones in this sample may be carry-over from other donors' samples. The conserved cysteine and the conserved F or W are not part of the CDR3 here. Fields, in order: V gene, J gene, CDR3 length, CDR3 protein.

V: TRBV6-7; J: TRBJ2-7; length: 12; CDR3: ASSWTSGTYEQY
V: TRBV7-3; J: TRBJ2-5; length: 13; CDR3: ASSLIAGSTETQY
V: TRBV25-1; J: TRBJ2-7; length: 12; CDR3: ASSDSGRAYEQY
V: TRBV2; J: TRBJ2-3; length: 12; CDR3: ASEGLEVTDTQY
V: TRBV20-1; J: TRBJ1-2; length: 13; CDR3: SARTGKEVNYGYT
V: TRBV18; J: TRBJ2-1; length: 12; CDR3: ASSPQIRADEQF
V: TRBV6-4; J: TRBJ2-3; length: 13; CDR3: ASSEREAPTDTQY
V: TRBV6-7; J: TRBJ1-1; length: 16; CDR3: ASSPKACGGQGNTEAF
V: TRBV6-2/TRBV6-3; J: TRBJ2-5; length: 13; CDR3: ASSYSGQDQETQY
V: TRBV4-1; J: TRBJ2-1; length: 19; CDR3: ASSQPIGGLAGGGSYNEQF
V: TRBV10-3; J: TRBJ2-3; length: 14; CDR3: AIISGLAGESDTQY
V: TRBV5-6; J: TRBJ2-5; length: 13; CDR3: ASSRSTLYQETQY
V: TRBV20-1; J: TRBJ1-5; length: 17; CDR3: SARALLGTGFYSNQPQH
V: TRBV28; J: TRBJ1-6; length: 10; CDR3: ASNTGEAPLH
V: TRBV29-1; J: TRBJ1-2; length: 7; CDR3: SDALDYT
V: TRBV20-1; J: TRBJ1-2; length: 12; CDR3: SASRKGSFNGYT
V: TRBV28; J: TRBJ2-7; length: 12; CDR3: ASSGAPGPYEQY
V: TRBV3-1; J: TRBJ2-2; length: 13; CDR3: ASSQAGGYTGELF
V: TRBV28; J: TRBJ2-7; length: 12; CDR3: ASSLTSGIHEQY
V: TRBV5-6; J: TRBJ1-3; length: 12; CDR3: ASSLDYSPNTIY
V: TRBV29-1; J: TRBJ2-1; length: 13; CDR3: SVLGFSGNYNEQF
V: TRBV5-4; J: TRBJ2-7; length: 11; CDR3: ASSSGEGYEQY
V: TRBV6-4; J: TRBJ1-5; length: 15; CDR3: ASNDKRGSRGNQPQH
V: TRBV19; J: TRBJ2-6; length: 13; CDR3: ASRGGGSGANVLT
V: TRBV28; J: TRBJ1-5; length: 13; CDR3: ASSYRGRSNQPQH
V: TRBV20-1; J: TRBJ1-5; length: 14; CDR3: SARTPIDGGNQPQH
V: TRBV29-1; J: TRBJ2-3; length: 12; CDR3: SVPGLTFTDTQY
V: TRBV13; J: TRBJ1-4; length: 13; CDR3: ASSLAVSLREKLF
V: TRBV20-1; J: TRBJ2-3; length: 13; CDR3: SARVDRGLRDTQY
V: TRBV29-1; J: TRBJ1-2; length: 12; CDR3: SVEDGGDVYGYT
V: TRBV25-1; J: TRBJ1-1; length: 15; CDR3: ASSESYQETMNTEAF
V: TRBV24-1; J: TRBJ1-4; length: 13; CDR3: ATSETGDGAEKLF